The T cell receptor beta chain under discussion was sequenced for a study of OX40 agonist ivuxolimab in advanced cancers. This clone appeared a single time. Patients with a history of autoimmune disease or on systemic immunosuppression were excluded. Assay used: immunoSEQ multiplex PCR; TCRdb lists only in-frame clones, some missing. Of about 110,000 clones in the sample, less than 95% are singletons; the top ten hold approximately 0.52%. Germline trimming cut 4 bases from V and 2 bases from J; bases unmatched to any gene: 7. Germline-derived CDR1 and CDR2 are LNHDA and SQIVND (reference sequence). The CDR3 consists of 16 residues.

The clonotype was recovered from an adult with an advanced solid tumor such as melanoma, head and neck, liver or kidney cancer. Sample: CD4+ or CD8+ T cells sorted from blood, taken in a trial of the OX40 agonist ivuxolimab. The V call is TRBV19, the J call TRBJ2-7, with TRBD1 identical over 11 bases. CDR3 region: CASSTLGQGAPYEQYF. The CDR3 coding sequence is TGTGCCAGTAGTACCCTTGGACAGGGGGCACCCTACGAGCAGTACTTC. Full variable domain (remainder filled in from reference TRBV19 and TRBJ2-7): DGGITQSPKYLFRKEGQNVTLSCEQNLNHDAMYWYRQDPGQGLRLIYYSQIVNDFQKGDIAEGYSVSREKKESFPLTVTSAQKNPTAFYLCASSTLGQGAPYEQYFGPGTRLTVT.